The clone carrying this T cell receptor (beta chain) was observed a handful of times. What it binds is not known. The sample comes from a study of shared clonotypes between healthy human individuals. Notes on the study in general: A few donors had about 5.1% of their naive CD4 clonotypes in common.

Germline CDR1 is SGHDT and CDR2 is YYEEEE. Trimming removed 4 bases from V and 4 bases from J, with 15 bases in between. The CDR3 has 14 residues. Method: immunoSEQ multiplex PCR; TCRdb's copy keeps in-frame clones and lacks some. The data contain approximately 320,000 clones, around nine tenths of them seen just once; the ten biggest clones take up 15% to 20%. This clonotype originated in a man between 18 and 29 years old in good health. The genes are TRBV5-6 and TRBJ2-7; D may correspond to TRBD1 or TRBD2 (5 bases each). Sequenced: memory CD8+ T cells sorted from blood. The subset: CD45RO+ cells pooled with CCR7-negative TemRA cells. CDR3 DNA: TGTGCCAGCAGCATGCCGGGACCAGAATACGAGCAGTACTTC. Amino acids: CASSMPGPEYEQYF. Full variable domain (rest looked up from reference TRBV5-6 and TRBJ2-7): DAGVTQSPTHLIKTRGQQVTLRCSPKSGHDTVSWYQQALGQGPQFIFQYYEEEERQRGNFPDRFSGHQFPNYSSELNVNALLLGDSALYLCASSMPGPEYEQYFGPGTRLTVT.